This TCR beta chain was sequenced for a study of human T cells and chemical hapten exposure. To note about this clonotype: The antigen remains undetermined.

Noted time point: pre-sensitization, week 0. Indicated treatment: therapeutic diphenylcyclopropenone sensitization with weekly scalp DPC. Extraction of total RNA was performed on unfractionated whole blood. Study observations and caveats: Relative to controls, expanded TCRs formed significantly more large CDR3 similarity clusters.

The CDR3 covers 13 residues. CDR1 and CDR2 from the germline V gene are MNHEY and SMNVEV (reference sequence). Trimming left V 8 bases short and J 6 bases short, with 16 bases between. In TCRdb, the RACE reads were re-called with MiXCR into one record per CDR3 protein. Of 45,000 to 65,000 distinct CDR3 sequences listed, 9.5% to 10% were seen once; the top ten hold roughly a tenth. The specimen was whole blood, collected in connection with sensitization to the hapten diphenylcyclopropenone (DPC). The receptor comes from a man between 35 and 55 years old with alopecia areata. Some clones in this sample may be carry-over from other donors' samples. J is TRBJ1-2 and V is TRBV27; a weak D match, TRBD1 (6 bases). CDR3 in amino acids: CASSTQGLHGYTF. CDR3 in DNA: TGTGCCAGCTCGACCCAGGGGCTCCATGGCTACACCTTC.